This note documents a single TCR beta chain sequence. Original handling: For nucleated cells, counts were estimated from reference gene primer amplification. Assay used: immunoSEQ multiplex PCR; TCRdb lists only in-frame clones, some missing. The V and J calls and the clone size are those of that table, but D and trimming were determined from the DNA. The sample yields a few hundred thousand clones, 86% seen once. The record originates from a study of blood T cell repertoires in COVID-19. Study as a whole: Spain, Italy and the United States supplied samples that represented acute and convalescent COVID-19. Sources were T cells, B-cell-depleted T cells, or PBMCs; the material itself was cDNA or gDNA.

After removal of 2 bases from V and 5 bases from J, the junction contained 9 bases not matched to a gene. Germline V gene data show CDR1 as MDHEN and CDR2 as SYDVKM. The length of the CDR3 is 16 residues. Sequencing was performed on peripheral blood. This chain connects TRBV28 to TRBJ2-7; the match to TRBD2 covers 10 bases. This sequence originates from a man aged 18 to 29 with active or convalescent COVID-19. DNA of the CDR3: TGTGCCAGCAGTTTAGCACTAGCGGGATTGATCCACGAGCAGTACTTC. It specifies CASSLALAGLIHEQYF.